The 24 T cell receptor beta chains below come from one sample, sequenced in a study of OX40 agonist ivuxolimab in advanced cancers. Clones were sequenced by immunoSEQ multiplex PCR, and TCRdb holds only the in-frame ones, with some missing. Counted here are about 48,000 clones, approximately 84% occurring once; the ten biggest clones make up roughly 1.1%. Sequencing was performed on CD4+ or CD8+ T cells sorted from blood, taken in a trial of the OX40 agonist ivuxolimab. The receptors derive from an adult with an advanced solid tumor such as melanoma, head and neck, liver or kidney cancer.

CDR3 sequence: CAWTPGTGGSGNTIYF. CDR3 sequence (DNA): TGTGCCTGGACTCCCGGGACAGGGGGATCTGGAAACACCATATATTTT. The chain uses TRBV30 and TRBJ1-3; 11 bases are a match to TRBD1. Germline lookup yields CDR1 GTSNPN and CDR2 SVGIG (reference sequence). This CDR3 has 16 amino acids. Trimming took 4 bases from V and 1 from J; bases not matched to a gene: 6. Based on the CDR3 plus reference TRBV30 and TRBJ1-3, the full variable domain is SQTIHQWPATLVQPVGSPLSLECTVEGTSNPNLYWYRQAAGRGLQLLFYSVGIGQISSEVPQNLSASRPQDRQFILSSKKLLLSDSGFYLCAWTPGTGGSGNTIYFGEGSWLTVV.

The gene calls are TRBV2 and TRBJ2-5; D is possibly TRBD1 or TRBD2 (5 bases each). With 6 bases removed from V and 4 bases from J, the gap between germline ends came to 18 bases. Germline assignment: CDR1 SNHLY and CDR2 FYNNEI. This CDR3 is built from 15 residues. The CDR3 coding sequence is TGTGCCAGCAGCGCCTCGGGACGCTACGGAGAGACCCAGTACTTC. It is translated as CASSASGRYGETQYF. Full variable domain (outside the CDR3, taken from reference TRBV2 and TRBJ2-5): EPEVTQTPSHQVTQMGQEVILRCVPISNHLYFYWYRQILGQKVEFLVSFYNNEISEKSEIFDDQFSVERPDGSNFTLKIRSTKLEDSAMYFCASSASGRYGETQYFGPGTRLLVL.

Concerning this clone itself: Other DNA sequences within the sample encode an identical CDR3. The chain has TRBV4-2 and TRBJ2-3; TRBD1 is a possible D gene (5 bases). CDR1 LGHNA and CDR2 YNFKEQ come from the germline V gene. This CDR3 is built from 18 residues. Trimming took off 2 bases at V and 0 bases at J, with 18 bases between the two ends. The CDR3 DNA reads TGTGCCAGCAGCCAAACGGAAGGGGTTGTACTGAGCACAGATACGCAGTATTTT. Its translation: CASSQTEGVVLSTDTQYF.

The rearrangement joins TRBV5-1 to TRBJ1-5, with a weak D call TRBD1 (5 bases). With 4 bases removed from V and 3 bases from J, the gap between germline ends came to 8 bases. The CDR3 totals 13 residues. CDR1 SGHRS and CDR2 YFSETQ come from the germline V gene. In DNA form, the CDR3 reads TGCGCCAGCAGCGGGGACCCCAATCAGCCCCAGCATTTT. This sequence encodes CASSGDPNQPQHF.

The chain combines TRBV19 with TRBJ2-4; D gene unclear. Per germline, CDR1 LNHDA and CDR2 SQIVND (reference sequence). V was clipped by 6 bases and J by 0 bases, with 15 bases between them. The CDR3 has 16 residues. This chain's CDR3 is CASRSSVTGAKNIQYF. The DNA for the CDR3 is TGTGCCAGTAGGAGTTCTGTTACGGGAGCCAAAAACATTCAGTACTTC.

The V and J genes are TRBV7-3 and TRBJ2-3; the D gene is possibly TRBD2 (6 bases). The CDR3 has 13 residues. Germline CDR1 reads SGHTA; CDR2 reads FQGTGA. Trimming cost V 2 bases and J 6 bases, with 9 bases left between them. CDR3 loop: CASSLGGEDTQYF. In nucleotides, the CDR3 is TGTGCCAGCAGCTTAGGAGGGGAGGATACGCAGTATTTT. Combining the CDR3 with reference TRBV7-3 and TRBJ2-3 gives the whole variable domain GAGVSQTPSNKVTEKGKYVELRCDPISGHTALYWYRQSLGQGPEFLIYFQGTGAADDSGLPNDRFFAVRPEGSVSTLKIQRTERGDSAVYLCASSLGGEDTQYFGPGTRLTVL.

The gene calls are TRBV14 and TRBJ1-5; D gene unclear. This CDR3 is 13 amino acids long. Trimming shortened V by 4 bases and J by 3 bases, and 7 bases separated the two germline ends. Germline CDR1 SGHDN, CDR2 FVKESK. The CDR3 loop is CASSRSINQPQHF. The CDR3 DNA reads as TGTGCCAGCAGCCGCTCCATCAATCAGCCCCAGCATTTT.

This clone showed up just once. The chain combines TRBV18 with TRBJ2-7, with D possibly called TRBD1 or TRBD2 (5 bases each). This CDR3 spans 16 amino acids. Deletions cut 6 bases from V and 4 bases from J, with 22 bases between. Per the germline V gene, CDR1 is KGHSH and CDR2 is LQKENI. The CDR3 coding sequence is TGTGCCAGCTCCCAGAAATCCGGGACGGTAGAGTACGAGCAGTACTTC. Translated: CASSQKSGTVEYEQYF. Looking up the rest from reference TRBV18 and TRBJ2-7 gives the full variable domain: NAGVMQNPRHLVRRRGQEARLRCSPMKGHSHVYWYRQLPEEGLKFMVYLQKENIIDESGMPKERFSAEFPKEGPSILRIQQVVRGDSAAYFCASSQKSGTVEYEQYFGPGTRLTVT.

This clone showed up just a few times. This sequence joins TRBV28 and TRBJ1-6; no reliable D call. V was clipped by 6 bases and J by 7 bases, with 10 bases between them. Per the germline V gene, CDR1 is MDHEN and CDR2 is SYDVKM. The CDR3 totals 13 residues. The CDR3: CASRELDNSPLHF. CDR3 nucleotides: TGTGCCAGCAGGGAACTTGACAATTCACCCCTCCACTTT.

The rearrangement joins TRBV5-4 to TRBJ2-1, with D possibly TRBD2 on 7 matching bases. The CDR3 contains 15 residues. The germline gives CDR1 SGHNT, CDR2 YYREEE (reference sequence). V was pared by 7 bases and J by 4 bases, with 18 bases between. The CDR3 reads CASSTAGGRYNEQFF. The DNA for the CDR3 is TGTGCCAGCTCGACGGCCGGGGGGCGGTACAATGAGCAGTTCTTC.

The sample holds one count of this clone. The rearrangement links TRBV13 to TRBJ2-5; the D gene could be TRBD1 or TRBD2 (5 bases each). Germline lookup yields CDR1 PRHDT and CDR2 FYEKMQ (reference sequence). This CDR3 has 15 residues. Trimming left V 5 bases short and J 2 bases short, with 15 bases between. The DNA for the CDR3 is TGTGCCAGCAGCCCCGGGACGGCTCAACAAGAGACCCAGTACTTC. It translates to CASSPGTAQQETQYF.

The V call is TRBV7-2, the J call TRBJ1-1; TRBD1 matches 7 bases. Germline CDR1 is SGHTA and CDR2 is FQGNSA. The CDR3 totals 14 residues. Trimming removed 5 bases from V and 5 bases from J; junction bases left unmatched: 8. DNA for the CDR3: TGTGCCAGCAGCCCACAGGGGCGACGGACTGAAGCTTTCTTT. This codes for CASSPQGRRTEAFF.

The CDR3 loop is CASSLWRGLGNQPQHF. The CDR3 DNA follows: TGTGCCAGCAGTCTGTGGAGGGGGCTTGGCAATCAGCCCCAGCATTTT. The V call is TRBV28, the J call TRBJ1-5, with 7 bases that match TRBD1. Germline CDR1 reads MDHEN; CDR2 reads SYDVKM. The CDR3 spans 16 residues. J lost 2 bases, V lost 5 bases, and 9 bases had no gene match.

V gene TRBV5-1 combines with J gene TRBJ2-7; D not certain. V lost 0 bases, J lost 0 bases, and 10 bases lay in between. Germline assignment: CDR1 SGHRS and CDR2 YFSETQ. This CDR3 contains 15 residues. Here the CDR3 DNA reads TGCGCCAGCAGCTTGGTTCTCTCCGGCTCCTACGAGCAGTACTTC. Amino acids: CASSLVLSGSYEQYF.

The genes are TRBV7-8 and TRBJ1-2; 8 bases agree with TRBD1. The J segment lost 5 bases and the V segment lost 7 bases, leaving 9 bases of the junction unmatched. Looked up from germline, CDR1 is SGHVS and CDR2 is FQNEAQ. There are 14 residues in the CDR3. The CDR3 reads CASTSLDRVYGYTF. The CDR3 nucleotides read TGTGCCAGCACCTCACTGGACAGGGTTTATGGCTACACCTTC.

J is TRBJ1-1 and V is TRBV5-4; TRBD1 matches at 8 bases. Germline V gene data show CDR1 as SGHNT and CDR2 as YYREEE (reference sequence). This CDR3 region has 13 residues. Trimming cost V 2 bases and J 6 bases; bases outside gene matches: 3. The CDR3 sequence is CASSLDRGPEAFF. The CDR3 DNA reads as TGTGCCAGCAGCTTAGACAGGGGTCCTGAAGCTTTCTTT.

This clone was found once. Other DNA sequences in this sample translate to the same CDR3. This chain connects TRBV9 to TRBJ1-5; D remains unclear. Germline V lookup: CDR1 SGDLS, CDR2 YYNGEE. V was cut by 0 bases and J by 1 base, with 5 bases left in between. The CDR3 extends over 14 amino acids. The CDR3 coding sequence is TGTGCCAGCAGCGTAGCAGGAAGCAATCAGCCCCAGCATTTT. It specifies CASSVAGSNQPQHF.

The chain has TRBV4-1 and TRBJ2-7; possibly TRBD1 or TRBD2 for D (5 bases each). The V end was cut by 1 base, the J end by 2 bases, with 15 bases between. Germline assignment: CDR1 MGHRA and CDR2 YSYEKL. The CDR3 extends over 16 amino acids. The CDR3 loop is CASSQVPGLRAYEQYF. The CDR3 bases are TGCGCCAGCAGCCAAGTTCCTGGACTCAGGGCCTACGAGCAGTACTTC.

This clone has only a few counts. This chain links TRBV30 with TRBJ1-6, with 7 bases lining up with TRBD1. The V and J ends lost 0 bases and 7 bases, in that order; junction bases with no gene match: 3. Looked up from germline, CDR1 is GTSNPN and CDR2 is SVGIG (reference sequence). The CDR3 runs to 14 residues. The CDR3 DNA sequence: TGTGCCTGGAGTGTACAGGGGAGGAATTCACCCCTCCACTTT. Its translation: CAWSVQGRNSPLHF.

This sequence joins TRBV18 and TRBJ1-3, with 8 bases lining up with TRBD1. J lost 3 bases, V lost 4 bases, and 5 bases had no gene match. Germline CDR1 reads KGHSH; CDR2 reads LQKENI. The CDR3 has 15 residues. CDR3 sequence (DNA): TGTGCCAGCTCACGACAGGGGACTGGTGGAAACACCATATATTTT. Translated, it gives CASSRQGTGGNTIYF.

The sample holds one count of this clone. This sequence joins TRBV25-1 and TRBJ1-4; D unresolved. The CDR3 runs to 13 residues. Between the trimmed V and J ends, which lost 4 bases and 8 bases, there was a span of 11 bases. The germline gives CDR1 MGHDK, CDR2 SYGVNS. CDR3 DNA sequence: TGTGCCAGCAGTGTGGCCATGAGCGAAAAACTGTTTTTT. This gives the protein CASSVAMSEKLFF.

This clone was seen more than once but under ten times. The V gene is TRBV29-1, the J gene TRBJ1-1; the D gene is possibly TRBD1 (6 bases). Germline assignment: CDR1 SQVTM and CDR2 ANQGSEA. The CDR3 runs to 13 residues. V was pared by 4 bases and J by 4 bases, with 13 bases between. The CDR3 DNA follows: TGCAGCGTTGGACACAGGGTGAGCACTGAAGCTTTCTTT. It encodes CSVGHRVSTEAFF.

The DNA of the CDR3 is TGTGCCAGCAGAAGGACAGGGAAGAACACTGAAGCTTTCTTT. Its protein product is CASRRTGKNTEAFF. This rearrangement joins TRBV27 to TRBJ1-1; 8 bases fit TRBD1. With 6 bases clipped from V and 1 base from J, the junction kept 4 bases outside the gene matches. This CDR3 has 14 amino acids. The germline gives CDR1 MNHEY, CDR2 SMNVEV (reference sequence).

This clone was observed a few times. V and J are TRBV5-6 and TRBJ1-5, with a weak D call TRBD1 (5 bases). Germline V gene data show CDR1 as SGHDT and CDR2 as YYEEEE. Trimming removed 4 bases at V and 2 bases at J, with 10 bases between. This CDR3 is 14 amino acids long. The CDR3 protein is CASSNWGGNQPQHF. DNA for the CDR3: TGTGCCAGCAGCAACTGGGGGGGCAATCAGCCCCAGCATTTT. Using reference TRBV5-6 and TRBJ1-5 for the parts outside the CDR3, the full variable domain is DAGVTQSPTHLIKTRGQQVTLRCSPKSGHDTVSWYQQALGQGPQFIFQYYEEEERQRGNFPDRFSGHQFPNYSSELNVNALLLGDSALYLCASSNWGGNQPQHFGDGTRLSIL.